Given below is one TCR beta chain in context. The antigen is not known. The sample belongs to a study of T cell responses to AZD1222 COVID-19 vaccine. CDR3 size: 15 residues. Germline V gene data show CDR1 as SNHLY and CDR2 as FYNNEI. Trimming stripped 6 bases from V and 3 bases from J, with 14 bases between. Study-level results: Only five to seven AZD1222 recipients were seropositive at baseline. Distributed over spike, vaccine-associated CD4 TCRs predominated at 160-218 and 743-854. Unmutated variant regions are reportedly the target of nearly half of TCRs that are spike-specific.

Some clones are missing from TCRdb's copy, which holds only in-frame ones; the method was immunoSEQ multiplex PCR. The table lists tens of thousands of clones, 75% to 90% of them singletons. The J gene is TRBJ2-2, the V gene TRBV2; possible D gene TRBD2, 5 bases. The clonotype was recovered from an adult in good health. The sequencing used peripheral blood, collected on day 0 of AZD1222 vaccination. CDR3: CASRASGVDTGELFF. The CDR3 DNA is TGTGCCAGCAGAGCATCCGGGGTTGACACCGGGGAGCTGTTTTTT.